This T cell receptor beta chain was captured by sequencing in a study of OX40 agonist ivuxolimab in advanced cancers. About the investigation overall: Ivuxolimab, which targeted the costimulatory receptor OX40 (CD134), was an agonistic, fully human IgG2 monoclonal antibody. Intravenous ivuxolimab was administered to patients every 2 weeks at six dose levels: 0.01, 0.1, 0.3, 1.5, 3 and 10 mg/kg. Of the approximately 50 dose-escalation patients, hepatocellular carcinoma was present in about 20, melanoma in roughly 15, renal cell carcinoma in 9 and head and neck cancer in 9. In the dose-escalation cohort, roughly 80% of patients were male, and the mean age was approximately 55 years, with a range of 23 to 79. Patients were allowed to have had prior anti-PD-1, anti-PD-L1 or anti-CTLA-4 therapy, and roughly two fifths of the dose-escalation patients had been treated with checkpoint inhibitors. Partial responses occurred in three dose-escalation patients, of whom one had hepatocellular carcinoma and two had cutaneous melanoma. The point of sequencing TCRbeta in the periphery was to test whether ivuxolimab changed TCR sequence diversity and drove clonal T-cell expansion. The paper describes the monotherapy dose-escalation part (N of about 47 patients) of the phase I trial of ivuxolimab. Overall study results and their limits: Partial responders in the 0.1-3.0 mg/kg groups had among the lowest normalized peripheral clonal expansion, especially among CD8+ T cells. Low levels of normalized T-cell clonal expansion were also shown by some nonresponding patients. At doses of 0.1 to 3.0 mg/kg, clonal expansion of both CD4+ and CD8+ T cells in blood was seen between baseline and week 6. After ivuxolimab, CD8+ T cells had more expanded clones than CD4+ T cells on average. Which antigens the clonally expanded peripheral T cells were specific for was not determined.

The table lists this clone with a few counts. Its antigen remains unidentified. Base qualities are missing; no much larger clone stands one base away. Genomic DNA was isolated from the sorted cells so that the TCRbeta CDR3 region could be sequenced. TCRbeta CDR3 regions were sequenced using the immunoSEQ Assay. The table was pulled from immuneACCESS by TCRdb, which kept in-frame rearrangements only. Such tables lose some clones; where checked, under half of the loss comes from unresolved V genes, and the rest has no known cause. This sample has fewer than 20,000 clones in its table, and around 88% of those were observed once. 3% to 4.5% of the sample lies in the top ten. Patients with a history of autoimmune disease or receiving systemic immunosuppression were excluded from the trial. In every dose cohort, peripheral blood was drawn for TCR sequencing at baseline, cycle 4 day 1, and cycle 7 day 1. The samples were taken from a phase I, first-in-human, multicenter, open-label dose-escalation trial of ivuxolimab. The trial enrolled adults with locally advanced or metastatic head and neck squamous cell, hepatocellular, melanoma or renal cell carcinoma. Before TCR sequencing, CD4+ T cells and CD8+ T cells from peripheral blood were sorted into separate populations.

The clonotype comes from an adult with an advanced solid tumor such as melanoma, head and neck, liver or kidney cancer. This specimen was CD4+ or CD8+ T cells sorted from blood, taken in a trial of the OX40 agonist ivuxolimab.

Here is the DNA: TGTGCCAGCAGTCTAACTAGGAATGAGCAGTTCTTC. Its amino acids are CASSLTRNEQFF. The rearrangement joined TRBV27 to TRBJ2-1, with TRBD2 perhaps the D gene, on 5 matching bases. V lost 5 bases and J lost 7 bases; the stretch between them is 9 bases long. The CDR3 covers 12 residues, taking in both the cysteine and the phenylalanine. Solely the CDR3 DNA is kept, with 36 bases framed from the first base. The germline V gene (reference sequence) sets CDR1 to MNHEY and CDR2 to SMNVEV.